These 25 T cell receptor beta chains came from one sample sequenced in a study of T cells in Graves' hyperthyroidism and ophthalmopathy. The source material, RNA transcripts, was used to amplify TCR beta CDR3 regions. A set of HTBI primers served as the primers for a first-round RT-PCR of the TCR CDR3. One entry per CDR3 protein results from TCRdb running MiXCR on the multiplex PCR reads. The data hold around 250,000 distinct CDR3 sequences, with approximately 14% observed a single time. Source material: blood. These receptors originate from a woman aged 40 to 50 with Graves' hyperthyroidism that later progressed to Graves' ophthalmopathy.

Many counts were recorded for this clonotype. This CDR3 reads CASRYRWGNQETQYF. The CDR3 DNA reads TGTGCCAGCAGATACAGGTGGGGGAACCAAGAGACCCAGTACTTC. V is TRBV27 and J is TRBJ2-5; possibly TRBD1 or TRBD2 for D (5 bases each). CDR1 and CDR2 from the germline V gene are MNHEY and SMNVEV (reference sequence). The CDR3 runs to 15 residues. The ends were cut back, 6 bases at V and 0 bases at J, with 14 bases in the middle.

Of note for this clonotype: A much larger clone lies one base from this, so it may be a read error. CDR3 residues: CASSFGGTGELFF. CDR3 DNA: TGTGCCAGCAGCTTCGGGGGCACCGGGGAGCTGTTTTTT. The V gene is TRBV7-9, the J gene TRBJ2-2; D might be TRBD2 (6 bases). V shed 3 bases and J shed 4 bases, with 6 bases lying between them. Germline CDR1 is SEHNR and CDR2 is FQNEAQ (reference sequence). The CDR3 loop spans 13 amino acids. Looking up the rest from reference TRBV7-9 and TRBJ2-2 gives the full variable domain: DTGVSQNPRHKITKRGQNVTFRCDPISEHNRLYWYRQTLGQGPEFLTYFQNEAQLEKSRLLSDRFSAERPKGSFSTLEIQRTEQGDSAMYLCASSFGGTGELFFGEGSRLTVL.

At least ten counts were recorded for this clonotype. This chain joins TRBV19 and TRBJ1-1; 8 nucleotides agree with TRBD1. The CDR3 extends over 13 amino acids. V shed 5 bases and J 7 bases; nucleotides not matched to a gene: 6. CDR1 LNHDA and CDR2 SQIVND come from the germline V gene (reference sequence). CDR3 residues: CASSYRGYVEAFF. Written as DNA, the CDR3 is TGTGCCAGTAGTTACAGGGGGTACGTTGAAGCTTTCTTT.

This clonotype was detected ten times or more. The rearrangement joins TRBV6-9 to TRBJ1-2; maybe TRBD1 (6 bases). The CDR3 length is 13 residues. The V and J ends lost 3 bases and 5 bases respectively, with 10 bases between them. Germline V gene lookup returns CDR1 MNHGY and CDR2 SVAAGI. The chain's CDR3 is CASSYRGGYGYTF. CDR3 nucleotide sequence: TGTGCCAGCAGTTACCGAGGGGGGTATGGCTACACCTTC.

This clonotype was counted at least ten times. In DNA, the CDR3 is TGTGCCAGTAGCCCGGGACTAGCGGGATACGAGCAGTACTTC. Translating gives CASSPGLAGYEQYF. The chain links TRBV19 to TRBJ2-7; 13 bases match TRBD2. This CDR3 spans 14 amino acids. The V segment lost 6 bases and the J segment 4 bases; nucleotides outside the gene matches: 3. CDR1 LNHDA and CDR2 SQIVND come from the germline V gene (reference sequence).

The V and J genes are TRBV20-1 and TRBJ1-5; a possible D gene is TRBD1 (5 bases). Germline lookup yields CDR1 DFQATT and CDR2 SNEGSKA (reference sequence). The V end was cut by 4 bases, the J end by 0 bases, with 10 bases between. The CDR3 is 14 amino acids. CDR3 coding DNA: TGCAGTGCTAACGACAGAAATAGCAATCAGCCCCAGCATTTT. Residues: CSANDRNSNQPQHF.

In its sample, this clonotype was seen many times. The V gene is TRBV20-1, the J gene TRBJ2-1, with D perhaps being TRBD1 or TRBD2 (5 bases each). Germline lookup yields CDR1 DFQATT and CDR2 SNEGSKA (reference sequence). CDR3 length: 13 amino acids. V dropped 4 bases and J dropped 4 bases, with 11 bases sitting between them. The CDR3: CSANRDVYNEQFF. CDR3 sequence (DNA): TGCAGTGCTAACCGGGACGTTTACAATGAGCAGTTCTTC.

The chain recombines TRBV9 with TRBJ2-1; possible D gene TRBD2, 5 bases. CDR3 length: 15 residues. V lost 4 bases and J lost 4, with 15 bases in between. Germline CDR1 reads SGDLS; CDR2 reads YYNGEE. CDR3 protein: CASSPHGGGYNEQFF. DNA for the CDR3: TGTGCCAGCAGCCCCCACGGAGGCGGGTACAATGAGCAGTTCTTC.

This clonotype was picked up many times. The V call is TRBV20-1, the J call TRBJ2-7; D call uncertain. CDR1 DFQATT and CDR2 SNEGSKA come from the germline V gene (reference sequence). This CDR3 region has 19 residues. Trimming shortened V by 5 bases and J by 0 bases, and 29 bases separated the two germline ends. For the CDR3, the DNA is TGCAGTGCTTCGATACGGAGTCGGTTGGCCGTGTCCTCCTCCTACGAGCAGTACTTC. Its translation is CSASIRSRLAVSSSYEQYF.

This clonotype has at least ten counts. The chain has TRBV10-2 and TRBJ2-7, with unresolved D. Deletions cut 7 bases from V and 2 bases from J, with 15 bases between. CDR1 and CDR2 (germline): WSHSY, SAAADI. This CDR3 contains 14 residues. The CDR3 reads CASTGRRFAYEQYF. As DNA, the CDR3 is TGCGCCAGCACAGGTCGGCGCTTCGCCTACGAGCAGTACTTC.

This clonotype came up many times. The J gene is TRBJ2-3, the V gene TRBV20-1; D gene uncertain. Per germline, CDR1 DFQATT and CDR2 SNEGSKA (reference sequence). This CDR3 region has 16 residues. The germline V and J ends were trimmed by 7 bases and 2 bases, with 22 bases remaining between them. This CDR3 reads CSVLLLLPAVTDTQYF. DNA for the CDR3: TGCAGTGTTCTACTACTATTACCTGCCGTCACAGATACGCAGTATTTT.

This clonotype was picked up many times. The rearrangement uses TRBV10-3 and TRBJ2-2, with TRBD1 matching 7 bases. The J segment lost 1 base and the V segment lost 5 bases, leaving 7 bases of the junction unmatched. CDR3 length: 16 residues. CDR1 is ENHRY and CDR2 is SYGVKD in the germline V gene. CDR3 sequence reads: CAISPGRTGNTGELFF. In nucleotides, the CDR3 is TGTGCCATCAGTCCGGGTAGGACAGGGAACACCGGGGAGCTGTTTTTT.

This clonotype was detected ten times or more. The V and J genes are TRBV5-8 and TRBJ1-5; D is ambiguous. Trimming removed 0 bases from V and 8 bases from J, with 12 bases in between. The length of the CDR3 is 14 residues. CDR1 SGHTS and CDR2 YDEGEE come from the germline V gene. The CDR3 is CASSLGTRNKPQHF. The CDR3 bases are TGTGCCAGCAGCTTGGGGACCAGGAATAAGCCCCAGCATTTT.

This clonotype has ten or more counts. J is TRBJ2-7 and V is TRBV11-2; the D is unclear. V lost 1 base and J lost 3, with 10 bases in between. The CDR3 contains 14 residues. Germline V gene sequence: CDR1 SGHAT, CDR2 FQNNGV. In DNA, the CDR3 is TGTGCCAGCAGCTTAGCCGGTAGCAGCTACGAGCAGTACTTC. This sequence encodes CASSLAGSSYEQYF.

This clonotype has at least ten counts. The genes are TRBV11-2 and TRBJ2-5; no definite D call. Germline CDR1 SGHAT, CDR2 FQNNGV. This CDR3 is 11 amino acids long. Trimming left V 3 bases short and J 4 bases short, with 3 bases between. DNA for the CDR3: TGTGCCAGCAGCTTTACAGAGACCCAGTACTTC. It specifies CASSFTETQYF.

This clonotype has ten or more counts. The chain links TRBV30 to TRBJ2-3, with D tentatively TRBD2 (5 bases). Germline V gene sequence: CDR1 GTSNPN, CDR2 SVGIG (reference sequence). Trimming removed 5 bases from V and 0 bases from J, with 15 bases in between. The CDR3 loop spans 15 amino acids. The CDR3 DNA is TGTGCCTGGGGGTCGGCTAGCCCGAGCACAGATACGCAGTATTTT. This codes for CAWGSASPSTDTQYF.

This clonotype showed up many times. The chain couples TRBV7-2 to TRBJ1-1; D remains unclear. V lost 1 base and J lost 5, with 8 bases in between. CDR1 and CDR2 from the germline V gene are SGHTA and FQGNSA. The CDR3 is 13 residues long. CDR3 residues: CASSLGGVTEAFF. The CDR3 DNA follows: TGTGCCAGCAGCTTAGGCGGTGTAACTGAAGCTTTCTTT.

This clonotype occurred many times. This rearrangement joins TRBV4-2 to TRBJ2-5; 9 nucleotides agree with TRBD2. The germline CDR1 and CDR2 sequences are LGHNA and YNFKEQ. The V and J ends lost 0 bases and 9 bases, in that order; junction bases with no gene match: 5. The CDR3 consists of 14 residues. CDR3: CASSQDWGLASQYF. In DNA, the CDR3 is TGTGCCAGCAGCCAAGATTGGGGACTAGCCTCCCAGTACTTC.

The sample holds a few counts of this clonotype. The chain has TRBV4-1 and TRBJ1-5; D is ambiguous. The CDR3 totals 16 residues. Germline V lookup: CDR1 MGHRA, CDR2 YSYEKL. The germline V and J ends were trimmed by 4 bases and 0 bases, with 13 bases remaining between them. CDR3 coding DNA: TGCGCCAGCAGCCCAAGCCGTTCCCATAGCAATCAGCCCCAGCATTTT. Translated: CASSPSRSHSNQPQHF.

At least ten counts were recorded for this clonotype. The chain links TRBV18 to TRBJ2-1; no definite D call. V was cut by 3 bases and J by 5 bases, with 11 bases left in between. The CDR3 is 14 amino acids. Germline loops: CDR1 KGHSH, CDR2 LQKENI. The DNA of the CDR3 is TGTGCCAGCTCACCCGGCCAAGTCGACAATGAGCAGTTCTTC. It is translated as CASSPGQVDNEQFF.

This clonotype was counted only a few times. This rearrangement joins TRBV11-2 to TRBJ2-2; D not resolved. The germline V and J ends were trimmed by 5 bases and 7 bases, with 11 bases remaining between them. CDR3 size: 13 residues. Per the germline V gene, CDR1 is SGHAT and CDR2 is FQNNGV. CDR3 nucleotide sequence: TGTGCCAGCAGCCGGGTGGGTAGCGGGGAGCTGTTTTTT. Residues: CASSRVGSGELFF. Combining the CDR3 with reference TRBV11-2 and TRBJ2-2 gives the whole variable domain EAGVAQSPRYKIIEKRQSVAFWCNPISGHATLYWYQQILGQGPKLLIQFQNNGVVDDSQLPKDRFSAERLKGVDSTLKIQPAKLEDSAVYLCASSRVGSGELFFGEGSRLTVL.

This clonotype was observed many times. The rearrangement links TRBV28 to TRBJ2-7; 7 nucleotides line up with TRBD1. J gave up 0 bases and V 10 bases, and 6 bases lay outside the gene matches. The CDR3 totals 13 residues. Looked up from germline, CDR1 is MDHEN and CDR2 is SYDVKM. The DNA of the CDR3 is TGTGCCACATCCGGGACAGACTCCTACGAGCAGTACTTC. Translating gives CATSGTDSYEQYF.

This clonotype has ten or more counts. The chain couples TRBV29-1 to TRBJ2-3; no reliable D call. CDR1 is SQVTM and CDR2 is ANQGSEA in the germline V gene. The CDR3 has 12 residues. V was clipped by 6 bases and J by 6 bases, with 13 bases between them. The CDR3 reads CSVEQNTDTQYF. In DNA form, the CDR3 reads TGCAGCGTGGAACAGAATACGGATACGCAGTATTTT.

This clonotype was seen at least ten times. The chain couples TRBV28 to TRBJ1-1; D not resolved. This CDR3 is built from 14 residues. Trimming removed 6 bases from V and 0 bases from J, with 11 bases in between. Per germline, CDR1 MDHEN and CDR2 SYDVKM. The CDR3 region is CASSLGFLNTEAFF. CDR3 in DNA: TGTGCCAGCAGCTTGGGGTTTTTGAACACTGAAGCTTTCTTT. The entire variable domain, with the rest obtained from reference TRBV28 and TRBJ1-1, is as follows: DVKVTQSSRYLVKRTGEKVFLECVQDMDHENMFWYRQDPGLGLRLIYFSYDVKMKEKGDIPEGYSVSREKKERFSLILESASTNQTSMYLCASSLGFLNTEAFFGQGTRLTVV.

This clonotype was detected only once. V is TRBV11-2 and J is TRBJ2-5; tentative D call: TRBD1 (6 bases). In germline, CDR1 is SGHAT, CDR2 FQNNGV. V was trimmed by 5 bases and J by 5 bases, leaving 12 bases between them. The CDR3 loop spans 13 amino acids. CDR3 nucleotide sequence: TGTGCCAGCAGCGCCGGGACACCTGAGACCCAGTACTTC. It translates to CASSAGTPETQYF.